The rows below give T cell receptor beta chains drawn from one sample of a study of blood T cell repertoires in COVID-19. The method was immunoSEQ multiplex PCR; TCRdb's version includes in-frame clones alone and lacks a portion of them. The sample shows tens of thousands of clones, under 90% of them seen only once. Sequenced input: peripheral blood. These receptors all stem from a man in his 60s with acute or convalescent COVID-19. Both conserved end residues are part of each CDR3. Each record gives: D gene, J gene, clone size, V gene, CDR3 protein, CDR3 DNA. The D gene is left open where the match is weak. The listing skips clone size in some rows; elsewhere it reads once, few, many or a size class.

D: TRBD1; J: TRBJ2-5; size: -; V: TRBV24-1; CDR3: CATSRPGQSQETQYF; DNA: TGTGCCACCAGTAGACCGGGACAGAGTCAAGAGACCCAGTACTTC
D: TRBD1; J: TRBJ1-2; size: -; V: TRBV9; CDR3: CASRGDSEGHGYTF; DNA: TGTGCCAGCAGGGGGGACAGCGAGGGTCATGGCTACACCTTC
D: -; J: TRBJ2-1; size: -; V: TRBV7-9; CDR3: CASSVWGGASYNEQFF; DNA: TGTGCCAGCAGCGTCTGGGGGGGGGCCTCCTACAATGAGCAGTTCTTC
D: -; J: TRBJ1-1; size: few; V: TRBV5-1; CDR3: CASSLTVNTEAFF; DNA: TGCGCCAGCAGCTTGACAGTGAACACTGAAGCTTTCTTT
D: TRBD1; J: TRBJ1-2; size: -; V: TRBV7-9; CDR3: CASSTGGMSPNYGYTF; DNA: TGTGCCAGCAGCACAGGGGGAATGTCACCTAACTATGGCTACACCTTC
D: -; J: TRBJ2-1; size: -; V: TRBV27; CDR3: CASSQSRGGEQFF; DNA: TGTGCCAGCAGTCAGTCCCGGGGAGGTGAGCAGTTCTTC
D: TRBD1; J: TRBJ2-5; size: -; V: TRBV27; CDR3: CASWDSQETQYF; DNA: TGTGCCAGCTGGGACAGTCAAGAGACCCAGTACTTC
D: TRBD2; J: TRBJ2-3; size: -; V: TRBV30; CDR3: CAWSVFSGGSTDTQYF; DNA: TGTGCCTGGAGTGTGTTTAGCGGGGGGTCTACAGATACGCAGTATTTT
D: TRBD1; J: TRBJ2-3; size: -; V: TRBV24-1; CDR3: CATSDPTGGDTDTQYF; DNA: TGTGCCACCAGTGACCCGACAGGGGGAGACACAGATACGCAGTATTTT
D: -; J: TRBJ2-7; size: -; V: TRBV2; CDR3: CASSAYEQYF; DNA: TGTGCCAGCAGTGCGTACGAGCAGTACTTC
D: -; J: TRBJ1-1; size: -; V: TRBV20-1; CDR3: CSASPPNTEAFF; DNA: TGCAGTGCTAGTCCCCCAAATACTGAAGCTTTCTTT
D: TRBD1; J: TRBJ1-1; size: -; V: TRBV11-3; CDR3: CASSLGQGSTEAFF; DNA: TGTGCCAGCAGCTTAGGACAGGGGAGCACTGAAGCTTTCTTT
D: -; J: TRBJ1-6; size: -; V: TRBV3-1/TRBV3-2; CDR3: CASSSLPGTLNSPLHF; DNA: TGTGCCAGCAGCTCTTTACCCGGGACACTTAATTCACCCCTCCACTTT
D: TRBD1; J: TRBJ1-6; size: once; V: TRBV28; CDR3: CASGTQGDNSPLHF; DNA: TGTGCCAGCGGCACACAGGGGGATAATTCACCCCTCCACTTT
D: TRBD2; J: TRBJ2-1; size: -; V: TRBV19; CDR3: CASSKPALAATNEQFF; DNA: TGTGCCAGTAGTAAGCCAGCCCTAGCGGCCACCAATGAGCAGTTCTTC
D: -; J: TRBJ1-2; size: -; V: TRBV5-1; CDR3: CASSLEGNGYGYTF; DNA: TGCGCCAGCAGCTTGGAGGGGAACGGGTATGGCTACACCTTC
D: -; J: TRBJ2-5; size: -; V: TRBV27; CDR3: CASSPPTATETQYF; DNA: TGTGCCAGCAGTCCACCTACAGCAACGGAGACCCAGTACTTC
D: TRBD1; J: TRBJ1-6; size: -; V: TRBV5-1; CDR3: CASSLYDRDNSPLHF; DNA: TGCGCCAGCAGCTTATATGACAGGGATAATTCACCCCTCCACTTT
D: TRBD1; J: TRBJ1-1; size: -; V: TRBV5-1; CDR3: CASSRDRGTEAFF; DNA: TGCGCCAGCAGTAGGGACAGGGGTACTGAAGCTTTCTTT
D: TRBD1; J: TRBJ2-2; size: few; V: TRBV2; CDR3: CASNLDRWGTGELFF; DNA: TGTGCCAGCAACTTGGACAGGTGGGGGACCGGGGAGCTGTTTTTT
D: TRBD1; J: TRBJ1-3; size: -; V: TRBV9; CDR3: CASSVGSGGTGNTIYF; DNA: TGTGCCAGCAGCGTAGGCTCAGGGGGAACTGGAAACACCATATATTTT
D: -; J: TRBJ1-1; size: -; V: TRBV2; CDR3: CASSELGPDTEAFF; DNA: TGTGCCAGCAGTGAACTTGGTCCGGACACTGAAGCTTTCTTT
D: -; J: TRBJ2-7; size: -; V: TRBV29-1; CDR3: CSVEEQSSYEQYF; DNA: TGCAGCGTTGAAGAACAAAGCTCCTACGAGCAGTACTTC
D: TRBD1; J: TRBJ2-7; size: -; V: TRBV19; CDR3: CASTSGTGAYEQYF; DNA: TGTGCCAGTACCTCCGGGACAGGGGCGTACGAGCAGTACTTC
D: -; J: TRBJ2-3; size: -; V: TRBV9; CDR3: CASSGLRGGSSDTQYF; DNA: TGTGCCAGCAGCGGACTCAGGGGTGGTAGTTCAGATACGCAGTATTTT
D: -; J: TRBJ2-4; size: -; V: TRBV5-1; CDR3: CASSLEIQPHKNIQYF; DNA: TGCGCCAGCAGCTTGGAGATACAGCCTCACAAAAACATTCAGTACTTC
D: -; J: TRBJ1-3; size: -; V: TRBV24-1; CDR3: CATSRGGPGNTIYF; DNA: TGTGCCACCAGTAGGGGGGGACCTGGAAACACCATATATTTT
D: -; J: TRBJ2-2; size: once; V: TRBV5-6; CDR3: CASSLVLVGGTGELFF; DNA: TGTGCCAGCAGCTTGGTACTAGTCGGCGGCACCGGGGAGCTGTTTTTT
D: TRBD1; J: TRBJ1-3; size: -; V: TRBV5-6; CDR3: CASSLGDRGSGNTIYF; DNA: TGTGCCAGCAGCTTGGGGGACAGGGGATCTGGAAACACCATATATTTT
D: TRBD1; J: TRBJ1-2; size: -; V: TRBV18; CDR3: CASSPNTLVAGGGYTF; DNA: TGTGCCAGCTCACCCAATACCTTGGTCGCAGGGGGCGGCTACACCTTC
D: -; J: TRBJ1-1; size: -; V: TRBV2; CDR3: CASSEEQFTEAFF; DNA: TGTGCCAGCAGTGAAGAACAGTTCACTGAAGCTTTCTTT
D: TRBD1; J: TRBJ1-1; size: -; V: TRBV4-1; CDR3: CASSQETGGLTEAFF; DNA: TGCGCCAGCAGCCAAGAGACAGGGGGCCTCACTGAAGCTTTCTTT
D: -; J: TRBJ1-1; size: -; V: TRBV5-6; CDR3: CASSLGTGSGAFF; DNA: TGTGCCAGCAGCTTGGGAACAGGGTCGGGAGCTTTCTTT
D: -; J: TRBJ2-1; size: few; V: TRBV5-6; CDR3: CASSFTGAYNEQFF; DNA: TGTGCCAGCAGCTTTACGGGAGCCTACAATGAGCAGTTCTTC
D: TRBD1; J: TRBJ1-2; size: once; V: TRBV4-2; CDR3: CASSQDRTGEGYGYTF; DNA: TGTGCCAGCAGCCAAGATCGGACAGGGGAGGGGTATGGCTACACCTTC
D: -; J: TRBJ2-7; size: few; V: TRBV19; CDR3: CASSRGPFGGEQYF; DNA: TGTGCCAGTAGTAGGGGGCCTTTCGGAGGCGAGCAGTACTTC
D: -; J: TRBJ1-5; size: -; V: TRBV5-1; CDR3: CASSLTGSSNQPQHF; DNA: TGCGCCAGCAGCTTGACAGGGTCTAGCAATCAGCCCCAGCATTTT
D: -; J: TRBJ2-7; size: -; V: TRBV6-5; CDR3: CASRDGQLPKSEQYF; DNA: TGTGCCAGCAGGGACGGACAGCTGCCTAAATCCGAGCAGTACTTC
D: -; J: TRBJ1-6; size: -; V: TRBV13; CDR3: CASSYPREGNSPLHF; DNA: TGTGCCAGCAGCTACCCCAGGGAAGGGAATTCACCCCTCCACTTT
D: TRBD1; J: TRBJ1-1; size: -; V: TRBV12-5; CDR3: CASANRGEAFF; DNA: TGTGCTAGTGCAAACAGGGGTGAAGCTTTCTTT
D: -; J: TRBJ1-4; size: -; V: TRBV19; CDR3: CASSLSGGNEKLFF; DNA: TGTGCCAGTAGTCTATCGGGCGGGAATGAAAAACTGTTTTTT
D: -; J: TRBJ1-1; size: -; V: TRBV18; CDR3: CASSPQADSTEAFF; DNA: TGTGCCAGCTCACCACAAGCTGACAGCACGGAGGCTTTCTTT
D: -; J: TRBJ1-5; size: -; V: TRBV10-1; CDR3: CASRGLLGRNQPQHF; DNA: TGCGCCAGTCGTGGACTTCTTGGACGCAATCAGCCCCAGCATTTT
D: TRBD1; J: TRBJ2-5; size: -; V: TRBV7-8; CDR3: CASRRGGTGARETQYF; DNA: TGTGCCTCACGCCGGGGGGGGACAGGGGCTAGGGAGACCCAGTACTTC
D: TRBD2; J: TRBJ2-4; size: -; V: TRBV11-2; CDR3: CASSLEGGGGKNIQYF; DNA: TGTGCCAGCAGCTTAGAGGGCGGGGGGGGAAAAAACATTCAGTACTTC
D: -; J: TRBJ2-7; size: -; V: TRBV7-8; CDR3: CASSLGGTAYEQYF; DNA: TGTGCCAGCAGCTTAGGGGGCACGGCCTACGAGCAGTACTTC
D: TRBD1; J: TRBJ1-1; size: -; V: TRBV6-5; CDR3: CASSRQGERDEAFF; DNA: TGTGCCAGCAGCCGACAGGGGGAAAGGGATGAAGCTTTCTTT
D: -; J: TRBJ2-1; size: -; V: TRBV7-9; CDR3: CASSLRRANYNEQFF; DNA: TGTGCCAGCAGCCTCAGGAGGGCCAACTACAATGAGCAGTTCTTC